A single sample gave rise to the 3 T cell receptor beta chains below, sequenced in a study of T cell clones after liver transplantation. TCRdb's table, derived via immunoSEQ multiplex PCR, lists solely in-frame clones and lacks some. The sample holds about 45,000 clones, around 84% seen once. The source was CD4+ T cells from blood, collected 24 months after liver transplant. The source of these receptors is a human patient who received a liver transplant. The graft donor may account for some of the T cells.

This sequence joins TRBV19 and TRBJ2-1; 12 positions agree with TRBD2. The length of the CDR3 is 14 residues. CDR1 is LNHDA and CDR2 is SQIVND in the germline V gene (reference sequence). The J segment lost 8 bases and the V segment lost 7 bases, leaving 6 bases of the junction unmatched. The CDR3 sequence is CASKWTSGNHEQFF. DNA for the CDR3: TGTGCCAGTAAGTGGACTAGCGGGAACCATGAGCAGTTCTTC. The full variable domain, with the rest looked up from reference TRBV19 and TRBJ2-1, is DGGITQSPKYLFRKEGQNVTLSCEQNLNHDAMYWYRQDPGQGLRLIYYSQIVNDFQKGDIAEGYSVSREKKESFPLTVTSAQKNPTAFYLCASKWTSGNHEQFFGPGTRLTVL.

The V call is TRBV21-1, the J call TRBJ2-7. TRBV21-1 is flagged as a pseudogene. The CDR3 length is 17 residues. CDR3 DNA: TGTGCCAGCAGCAATTGGGGTGGGGACGGAGACTCCTACGAGCAGTACTTC. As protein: CASSNWGGDGDSYEQYF.

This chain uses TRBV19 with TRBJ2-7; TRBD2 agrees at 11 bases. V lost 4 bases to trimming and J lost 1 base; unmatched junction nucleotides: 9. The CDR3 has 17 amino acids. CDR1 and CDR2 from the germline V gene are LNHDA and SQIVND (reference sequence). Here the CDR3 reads CASSTNARTSGSYEQYF. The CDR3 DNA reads TGTGCCAGTAGTACTAATGCCAGGACTAGCGGGTCCTACGAGCAGTACTTC.